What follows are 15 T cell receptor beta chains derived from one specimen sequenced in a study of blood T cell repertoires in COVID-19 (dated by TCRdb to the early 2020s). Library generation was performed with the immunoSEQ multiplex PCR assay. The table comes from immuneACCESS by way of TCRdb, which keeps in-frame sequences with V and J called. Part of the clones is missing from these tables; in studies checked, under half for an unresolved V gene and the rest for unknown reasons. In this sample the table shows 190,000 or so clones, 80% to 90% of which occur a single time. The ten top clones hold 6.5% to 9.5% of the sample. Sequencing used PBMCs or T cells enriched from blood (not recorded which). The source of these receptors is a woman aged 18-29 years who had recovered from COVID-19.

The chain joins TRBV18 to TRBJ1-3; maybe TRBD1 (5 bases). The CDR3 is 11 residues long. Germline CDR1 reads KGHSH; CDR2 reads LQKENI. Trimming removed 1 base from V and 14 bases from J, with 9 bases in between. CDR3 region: CASSPQDNLYF. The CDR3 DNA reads TGTGCCAGCTCACCACAGGACAACCTATATTTT.

The CDR3 nucleotides read TGTGCCAGTAGTATACAAACAGAGAACTATGGCTACACCTTC. Protein sequence: CASSIQTENYGYTF. V and J are TRBV19 and TRBJ1-2; no firm D call. Germline V lookup: CDR1 LNHDA, CDR2 SQIVND (reference sequence). The CDR3 extends over 14 amino acids. V was cut by 2 bases and J by 2 bases, with 9 bases left in between. Complete variable domain (other parts from reference TRBV19 and TRBJ1-2): DGGITQSPKYLFRKEGQNVTLSCEQNLNHDAMYWYRQDPGQGLRLIYYSQIVNDFQKGDIAEGYSVSREKKESFPLTVTSAQKNPTAFYLCASSIQTENYGYTFGSGTRLTVV.

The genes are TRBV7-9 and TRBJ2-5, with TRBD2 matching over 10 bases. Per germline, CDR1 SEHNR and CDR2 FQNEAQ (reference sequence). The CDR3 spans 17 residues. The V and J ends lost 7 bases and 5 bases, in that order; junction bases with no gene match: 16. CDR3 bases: TGTGCCAGCACCCCACCCCGGACTAGCGGTTTTAGTGAGACCCAGTACTTC. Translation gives CASTPPRTSGFSETQYF.

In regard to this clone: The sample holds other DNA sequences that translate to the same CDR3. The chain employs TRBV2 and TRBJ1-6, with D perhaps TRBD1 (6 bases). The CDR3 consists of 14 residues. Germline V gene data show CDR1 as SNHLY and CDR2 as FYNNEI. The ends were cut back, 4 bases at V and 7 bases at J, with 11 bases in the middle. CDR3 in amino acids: CASSGQGNNSPLHF. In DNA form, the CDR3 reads TGTGCCAGCAGTGGTCAGGGGAACAATTCACCCCTCCACTTT. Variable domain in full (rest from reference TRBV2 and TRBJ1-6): EPEVTQTPSHQVTQMGQEVILRCVPISNHLYFYWYRQILGQKVEFLVSFYNNEISEKSEIFDDQFSVERPDGSNFTLKIRSTKLEDSAMYFCASSGQGNNSPLHFGNGTRLTVT.

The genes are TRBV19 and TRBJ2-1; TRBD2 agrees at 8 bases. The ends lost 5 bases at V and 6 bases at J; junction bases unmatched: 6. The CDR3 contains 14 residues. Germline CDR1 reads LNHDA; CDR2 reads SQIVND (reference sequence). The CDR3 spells CASSARGGPNEQFF. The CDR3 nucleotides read TGTGCCAGTAGTGCCCGGGGGGGACCCAATGAGCAGTTCTTC.

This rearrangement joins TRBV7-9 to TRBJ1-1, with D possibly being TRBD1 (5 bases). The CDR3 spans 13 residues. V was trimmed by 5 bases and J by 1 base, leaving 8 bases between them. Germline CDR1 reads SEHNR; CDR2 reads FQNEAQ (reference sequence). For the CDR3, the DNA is TGTGCCAGCAGCCAAACAGGGAACACTGAAGCTTTCTTT. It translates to CASSQTGNTEAFF.

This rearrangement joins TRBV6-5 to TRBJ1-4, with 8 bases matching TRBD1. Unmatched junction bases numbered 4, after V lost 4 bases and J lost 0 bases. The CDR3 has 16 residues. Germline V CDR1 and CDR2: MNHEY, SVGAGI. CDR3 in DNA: TGTGCCAGCAGTTGGGGACAGGCGACAACTAATGAAAAACTGTTTTTT. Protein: CASSWGQATTNEKLFF.

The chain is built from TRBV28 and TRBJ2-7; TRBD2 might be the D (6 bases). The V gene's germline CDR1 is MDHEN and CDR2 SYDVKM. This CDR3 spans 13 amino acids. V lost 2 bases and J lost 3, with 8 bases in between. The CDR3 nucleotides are TGTGCCAGCAGTTTAGCGGGATTCTACGAGCAGTACTTC. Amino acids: CASSLAGFYEQYF.

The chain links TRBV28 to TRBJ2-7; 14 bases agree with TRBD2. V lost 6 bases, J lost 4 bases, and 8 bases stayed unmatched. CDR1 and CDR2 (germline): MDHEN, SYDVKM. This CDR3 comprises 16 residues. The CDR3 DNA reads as TGTGCCAGCAGACGACTAGCGGGGGGGCCGTCTTACGAGCAGTACTTC. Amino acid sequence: CASRRLAGGPSYEQYF.

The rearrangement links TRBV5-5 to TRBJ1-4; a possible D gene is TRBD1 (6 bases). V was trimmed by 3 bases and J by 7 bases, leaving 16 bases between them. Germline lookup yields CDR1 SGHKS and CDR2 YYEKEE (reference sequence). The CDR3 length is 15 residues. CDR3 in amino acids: CASSSQQGWGEKLFF. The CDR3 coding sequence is TGTGCCAGCAGCTCACAACAGGGTTGGGGTGAAAAACTGTTTTTT.

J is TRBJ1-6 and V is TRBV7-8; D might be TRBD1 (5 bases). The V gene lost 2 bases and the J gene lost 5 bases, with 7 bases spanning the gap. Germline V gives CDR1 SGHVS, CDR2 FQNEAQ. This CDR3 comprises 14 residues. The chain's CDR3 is CASSLRQNNSPLHF. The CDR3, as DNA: TGTGCCAGCAGCTTAAGACAGAATAATTCACCCCTCCACTTT.

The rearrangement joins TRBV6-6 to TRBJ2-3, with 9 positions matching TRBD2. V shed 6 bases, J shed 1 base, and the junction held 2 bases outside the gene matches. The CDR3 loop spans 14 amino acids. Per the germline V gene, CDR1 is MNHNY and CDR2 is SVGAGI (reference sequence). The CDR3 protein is CASRLAGGTDTQYF. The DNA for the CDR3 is TGTGCCAGCAGATTAGCGGGGGGCACAGATACGCAGTATTTT.

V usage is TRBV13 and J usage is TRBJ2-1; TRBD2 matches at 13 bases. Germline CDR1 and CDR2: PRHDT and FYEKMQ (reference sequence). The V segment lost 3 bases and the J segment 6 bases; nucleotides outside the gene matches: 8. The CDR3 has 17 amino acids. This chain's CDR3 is CASSFTSGGAEGNEQFF. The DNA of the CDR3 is TGTGCCAGCAGCTTTACTAGCGGGGGGGCTGAGGGCAATGAGCAGTTCTTC. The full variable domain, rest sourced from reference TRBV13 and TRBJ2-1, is AAGVIQSPRHLIKEKRETATLKCYPIPRHDTVYWYQQGPGQDPQFLISFYEKMQSDKGSIPDRFSAQQFSDYHSELNMSSLELGDSALYFCASSFTSGGAEGNEQFFGPGTRLTVL.

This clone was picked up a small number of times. The CDR3 bases are TGTGCCAGCAGCCAAGATCGGCAGGTGGTTACCGGGGAGCTGTTTTTT. It yields the protein CASSQDRQVVTGELFF. V gene TRBV3-1 (or the pseudogene TRBV3-2) combines with J gene TRBJ2-2, with D unclear. The CDR3 is 16 residues long. Germline CDR1 and CDR2: LGHDT and YNNKEL (reference sequence). The V end was cut by 0 bases, the J end by 5 bases, with 13 bases between.

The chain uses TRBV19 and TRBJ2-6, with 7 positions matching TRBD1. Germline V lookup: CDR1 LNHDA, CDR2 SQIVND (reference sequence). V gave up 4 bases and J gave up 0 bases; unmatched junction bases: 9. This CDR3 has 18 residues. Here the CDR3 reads CASSKTYRGSSGANVLTF. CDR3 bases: TGTGCCAGTAGTAAAACTTACAGGGGCTCCTCTGGGGCCAACGTCCTGACTTTC. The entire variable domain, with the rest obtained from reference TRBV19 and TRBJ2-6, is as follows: DGGITQSPKYLFRKEGQNVTLSCEQNLNHDAMYWYRQDPGQGLRLIYYSQIVNDFQKGDIAEGYSVSREKKESFPLTVTSAQKNPTAFYLCASSKTYRGSSGANVLTFGAGSRLTVL.